This TCR beta chain was recovered during a study of T cells in Graves' hyperthyroidism and ophthalmopathy. Whole-study context: Sampling of peripheral blood happened at initial diagnosis, prior to any treatment.

V shed 4 bases and J shed 2 bases, with 8 bases lying between them. This CDR3 is built from 13 residues. On this clonotype itself: Its specificity is unknown.

Study-level findings and limits: Most thyroid clonotypes expanded above 0.001 appeared in blood too.

Amplified TCR beta CDR3 regions derived from RNA transcripts. HTBI primers were employed in a first-round RT-PCR of the TCR CDR3. TCRdb redid the calling of the multiplex PCR reads with MiXCR, one entry per CDR3 protein. The sample contains about 840,000 distinct CDR3 sequences, around 39% of which appear only once. Over 18 months, lack of ophthalmopathy progression marked Graves' hyperthyroidism as stable. The TCR comes from a man aged 18-30 years with Graves' hyperthyroidism. Sequences were obtained from blood. This rearrangement joins TRBV12-3 or TRBV12-4 to TRBJ1-1; D not certain. The CDR3 loop reads CASSYQTNTEAFF. The DNA for the CDR3 is TGTGCCAGCAGTTATCAGACAAACACTGAAGCTTTCTTT.